The T cell receptor beta chain under discussion was sequenced for a study of cytomegalovirus exposure and HLA in healthy donors. From germline, CDR1 is SGHNT and CDR2 YYREEE (reference sequence). The CDR3 loop spans 16 amino acids. Comment on this clone: Its matching antigen is unknown.

General study findings and limits: The authors considered a cluster of highly shared sequence variants likely to be a sequencing artifact. Presence/absence analyses rested on an assumption that sequencing depth was roughly uniform across donors. Association of a missense DCLRE1C variant with TCR beta V- and J-gene trimming was reported in a later analysis.

In the PCR, 60 Vbeta and 13 Jbeta primers were used. Sequenced by immunoSEQ multiplex PCR; TCRdb stores in-frame clones only, minus some. The table records approximately 150,000 clones, around four fifths of them present only once. Sequencing used PBMCs. The rearrangement links TRBV5-4 to TRBJ2-5; 9 nucleotides line up with TRBD2. The J call may be faulty, since TRBJ2-7 better matches the DNA end. This clonotype originated in a man in his thirties or forties in good health and CMV-seronegative. CDR3 bases: TGTGCCAGCAGCCCCGTTGGACTAGCGTCTTCCTACGAGCAGTACTTC. Protein product: CASSPVGLASSYEQYF.